This T cell receptor (beta chain) emerged from a study of blood T cell repertoires in COVID-19. As for the study in general: The samples span acute and convalescent COVID-19 from the United States, Italy and Spain.

Libraries were prepared by immunoSEQ multiplex PCR; TCRdb keeps only in-frame clonotypes and omits some of them. Of hundreds of thousands of clones in the sample, 70% to 90% were seen once. Material: peripheral blood. The sequence was collected from a man in his forties or fifties with acute or convalescent COVID-19.

The CDR3: CASSPPRGGSNEQFF. The DNA for the CDR3 is TGTGCCAGCTCACCACCCCGGGGGGGGAGCAATGAGCAGTTCTTC. The V call is TRBV18, the J call TRBJ2-1; 8 nucleotides match TRBD2. Germline trimming cut 0 bases from V and 6 bases from J; bases unmatched to any gene: 4. Germline values: CDR1 KGHSH, CDR2 LQKENI. The length of the CDR3 is 15 residues.